This passage covers 7 T cell receptor beta chains from one sample sequenced in a study of CD8 T cells in ankylosing spondylitis (TCRdb year 2017). The protocol used for the library was 5' RACE. The sample was run on an Illumina HiSeq 2500. The public reads were quality trimmed at Q25 with fastp and then assembled into clones with MiXCR by TCRdb, keeping productive beta chains. For every CDR3 protein sequence, its rows merge into one entry that carries the most common genes and DNA. This sample lists 150,000 to 200,000 distinct CDR3 sequences; 10% to 15% were detected once. Jointly, the top ten make up around 10% of the sample. Sequencing used blood, either unsorted or a sorted T cell fraction (not recorded which). Receptor source: a female donor with ankylosing spondylitis or in good health (not recorded which).

This clonotype was seen ten or more times. This chain connects TRBV20-1 to TRBJ1-1; TRBD1 might be the D (5 bases). Germline V gene sequence: CDR1 DFQATT, CDR2 SNEGSKA (reference sequence). The CDR3 consists of 14 residues. The germline V and J ends were trimmed by 3 bases and 0 bases, with 11 bases remaining between them. The CDR3 loop is CSARGNRMNTEAFF. The CDR3, as DNA: TGCAGTGCTAGGGGGAACAGGATGAACACTGAAGCTTTCTTT.

The chain joins TRBV7-2 to TRBJ2-3, with 8 nucleotides matching TRBD2. This CDR3 contains 15 residues. Germline CDR1 SGHTA, CDR2 FQGNSA. The junction had 9 bases not matched to a gene; V was cut back by 8 bases and J by 2 bases. Here the CDR3 reads CASREGAAATDTQYF. CDR3 nucleotide sequence: TGTGCCAGCCGGGAGGGTGCGGCTGCCACAGATACGCAGTATTTT. Variable domain in full (rest from reference TRBV7-2 and TRBJ2-3): GAGVSQSPSNKVTEKGKDVELRCDPISGHTALYWYRQSLGQGLEFLIYFQGNSAPDKSGLPSDRFSAERTGGSVSTLTIQRTQQEDSAVYLCASREGAAATDTQYFGPGTRLTVL.

The V call is TRBV7-8, the J call TRBJ2-7; TRBD1 matches at 9 bases. Trimming took 5 bases from V and 2 from J; bases not matched to a gene: 7. CDR1 SGHVS and CDR2 FQNEAQ come from the germline V gene. The CDR3 spans 15 residues. The CDR3 DNA is TGTGCCAGCAGCCTCACAGGGGGCAGCACCTACGAGCAGTACTTC. Encoded protein: CASSLTGGSTYEQYF. Full variable domain (missing parts from reference TRBV7-8 and TRBJ2-7): GAGVSQSPRYKVAKRGQDVALRCDPISGHVSLFWYQQALGQGPEFLTYFQNEAQLDKSGLPSDRFFAERPEGSVSTLKIQRTQQEDSAVYLCASSLTGGSTYEQYFGPGTRLTVT.

This clonotype has at least ten counts. The V gene is TRBV20-1, the J gene TRBJ2-3; unclear D gene. V dropped 3 bases and J dropped 0 bases, with 13 bases sitting between them. The germline CDR1 and CDR2 sequences are DFQATT and SNEGSKA (reference sequence). There are 15 residues in the CDR3. The CDR3 nucleotides are TGCAGTGCTAGCTTGCGCCTCGCTAGCACAGATACGCAGTATTTT. Its protein is CSASLRLASTDTQYF.

This clonotype was seen many times. The chain has TRBV5-1 and TRBJ1-3; D gene unclear. Looked up from germline, CDR1 is SGHRS and CDR2 is YFSETQ. V lost 5 bases and J 1 base, leaving 7 bases between the germline ends. This CDR3 comprises 13 residues. CDR3 DNA: TGCGCCAGCAGGGAAGGTTCTGGAAACACCATATATTTT. Its protein product is CASREGSGNTIYF.

The chain links TRBV20-1 to TRBJ1-5; D is unclear. Germline loops: CDR1 DFQATT, CDR2 SNEGSKA (reference sequence). This CDR3 spans 14 amino acids. V was trimmed by 3 bases and J by 2 bases, leaving 11 bases between them. The CDR3 is CSASAAIGNQPQHF. DNA of the CDR3: TGCAGTGCTAGTGCCGCGATCGGCAATCAGCCCCAGCATTTT.

This clonotype was found many times. V is TRBV6-5 and J is TRBJ1-1; D is unclear. Germline V gene data show CDR1 as MNHEY and CDR2 as SVGAGI. The CDR3 spans 13 residues. V was cut by 4 bases and J by 1 base, with 7 bases left in between. CDR3 bases: TGTGCCAGCAGTTTTACGGGGAACACTGAAGCTTTCTTT. Protein product: CASSFTGNTEAFF.